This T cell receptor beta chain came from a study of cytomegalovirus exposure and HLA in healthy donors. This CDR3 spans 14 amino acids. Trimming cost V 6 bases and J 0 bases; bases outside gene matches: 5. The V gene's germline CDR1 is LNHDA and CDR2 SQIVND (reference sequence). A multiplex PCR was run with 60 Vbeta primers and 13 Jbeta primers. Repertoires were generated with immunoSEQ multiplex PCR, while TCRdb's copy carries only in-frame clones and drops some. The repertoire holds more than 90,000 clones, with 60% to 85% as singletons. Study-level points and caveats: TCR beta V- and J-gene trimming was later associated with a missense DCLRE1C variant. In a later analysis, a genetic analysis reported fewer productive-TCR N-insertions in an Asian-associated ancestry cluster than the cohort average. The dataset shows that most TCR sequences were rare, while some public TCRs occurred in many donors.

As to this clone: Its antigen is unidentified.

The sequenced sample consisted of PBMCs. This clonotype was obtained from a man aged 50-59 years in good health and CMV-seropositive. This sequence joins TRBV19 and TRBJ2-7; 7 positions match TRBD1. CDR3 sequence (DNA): TGTGCCAGTAGAGCGACAGGGCTCTCCTACGAGCAGTACTTC. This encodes CASRATGLSYEQYF.